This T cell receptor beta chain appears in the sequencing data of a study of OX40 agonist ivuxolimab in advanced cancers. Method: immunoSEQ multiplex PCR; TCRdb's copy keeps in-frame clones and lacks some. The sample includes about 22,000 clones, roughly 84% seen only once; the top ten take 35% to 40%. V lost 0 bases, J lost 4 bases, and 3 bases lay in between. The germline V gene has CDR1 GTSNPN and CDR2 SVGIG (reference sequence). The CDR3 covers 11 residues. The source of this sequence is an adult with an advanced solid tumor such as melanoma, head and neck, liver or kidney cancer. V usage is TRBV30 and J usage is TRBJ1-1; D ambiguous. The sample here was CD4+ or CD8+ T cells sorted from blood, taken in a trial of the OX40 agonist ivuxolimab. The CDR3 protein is CAWSVGTEAFF. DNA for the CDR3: TGTGCCTGGAGTGTGGGCACTGAAGCTTTCTTT.